These T cell receptor beta chains were read from a single sample in a study of T-cell memory formation after mild COVID-19. TCRdb re-called the 5' RACE reads through MiXCR, storing one row per CDR3 protein. Of about 350,000 distinct CDR3 sequences in the sample, about an eighth were seen once. Input material: PBMCs or a T cell subset sorted from them (not recorded which). These receptors were obtained from a man aged 18 to 29 who had mild COVID-19 (a few samples of this study predate the infection). Cell type and time point are not known. The CDR3 runs from the conserved cysteine through the conserved F or W. D genes are given only for firm matches. Rows give clone size only sometimes, using once, few, many, or a class for an expanded clone.

>few|TRBJ2-7|TRBV7-6|TRBD2
CASSPPPVSSPGGEQYF
TGTGCCAGCAGCCCCCCCCCGGTGAGTTCCCCGGGAGGGGAGCAGTACTTC
>many|TRBJ2-5|TRBV5-1|NA
CASSLAGSETQYF
TGCGCCAGCAGCTTGGCGGGGTCGGAGACCCAGTACTTC
>NA|TRBJ2-2|TRBV29-1|NA
CSVEKGQNTGELFF
TGCAGCGTTGAGAAGGGACAGAACACCGGGGAGCTGTTTTTT
>few|TRBJ2-5|TRBV5-1|NA
CASSTQGRTEETQYF
TGCGCCAGCAGCACCCAGGGACGGACCGAAGAGACCCAGTACTTC
>NA|TRBJ2-2|TRBV6-5|TRBD1
CASRPGTGNTGELFF
TGTGCCAGCAGGCCCGGGACAGGCAACACCGGGGAGCTGTTTTTT
>few|TRBJ2-1|TRBV3-2|NA
CASSPGQRAHNEQFF
TGTGCCAGCAGCCCGGGACAGCGCGCTCATAATGAGCAGTTCTTC
>NA|TRBJ2-7|TRBV18|NA
CASSPTGPYSYEQYF
TGTGCCAGCTCACCGACAGGACCTTACTCCTACGAGCAGTACTTC
>NA|TRBJ2-5|TRBV12-3/TRBV12-4|NA
CASKASWGETQYF
TGTGCCAGCAAGGCCTCGTGGGGAGAGACCCAGTACTTC
>NA|TRBJ2-7|TRBV7-2|TRBD1
CASSGDRGPYEQYF
TGTGCCAGCAGCGGGGACAGGGGTCCCTACGAGCAGTACTTC
>few|TRBJ2-3|TRBV7-2|NA
CASSLATIDTDTQYF
TGTGCCAGCAGCTTAGCGACTATAGACACAGATACGCAGTATTTT